These 9 T cell receptor beta chains came from one sample sequenced in a study of shared clonotypes between healthy human individuals. The protocol was immunoSEQ multiplex PCR, while the TCRdb copy is restricted to in-frame clones and leaves out a portion. Of some 1,400,000 clones in the sample, around 97% were seen once. Material for sequencing was naive CD4+ T cells sorted from blood. Subset here: CD45RA+ positively selected. All receptors come from a man in his thirties or forties in good health.

The count of this clone is one. Other DNA sequences in the sample encode the same CDR3. The rearrangement uses TRBV28 and TRBJ2-7, with D maybe TRBD2 (5 bases). The CDR3 is made up of 12 amino acids. Germline V lookup: CDR1 MDHEN, CDR2 SYDVKM. Trimming left V 5 bases short and J 1 base short, with 6 bases between. The CDR3 reads CASSRDSYEQYF. Written as DNA, the CDR3 is TGTGCCAGCAGTCGGGATTCCTACGAGCAGTACTTC.

The chain has TRBV5-1 and TRBJ2-7; no reliable D call. The V and J ends lost 3 bases and 2 bases respectively, with 12 bases between them. The CDR3 loop spans 14 amino acids. CDR1 and CDR2 (germline): SGHRS, YFSETQ. The CDR3 DNA is TGCGCCAGCAGCTCCGATCGGGTCCCCTACGAGCAGTACTTC. Its translation: CASSSDRVPYEQYF.

V is TRBV4-1 and J is TRBJ2-1; 7 nucleotides line up with TRBD1. CDR3 length: 15 residues. V lost 1 base and J lost 8; bases outside the gene matches: 8. CDR1 is MGHRA, CDR2 YSYEKL, per germline. In nucleotides, the CDR3 is TGCGCCAGCAGCCAAGTAAGGACAGGATACGATGAGCAGTTCTTC. Residues: CASSQVRTGYDEQFF.

This sequence joins TRBV18 and TRBJ2-5, with D hard to call. V was cut by 0 bases and J by 2 bases, with 16 bases left in between. The CDR3 is 17 amino acids. From germline, CDR1 is KGHSH and CDR2 LQKENI. The DNA for the CDR3 is TGTGCCAGCTCACCACCGCGGTATAATAGGGAACAAGAGACCCAGTACTTC. Translation gives CASSPPRYNREQETQYF.

This chain joins TRBV6-1 and TRBJ1-1, with D hard to call. CDR3 length equals 12 residues. The germline V gene encodes CDR1 MNHNS and CDR2 SASEGT. V was trimmed by 5 bases and J by 5 bases, leaving 9 bases between them. DNA of the CDR3: TGTGCCAGCAGTTTCGGCCCGACTGAAGCTTTCTTT. Amino acids: CASSFGPTEAFF.

This chain uses TRBV19 with TRBJ2-7; 10 bases align to TRBD1. This CDR3 has 15 residues. CDR1 is LNHDA and CDR2 is SQIVND in the germline V gene (reference sequence). V was clipped by 3 bases and J by 7 bases; unmatched bases: 9. CDR3 protein: CASSIVLGQGWEQYF. For the CDR3, the DNA is TGTGCCAGTAGTATCGTCCTGGGACAGGGGTGGGAGCAGTACTTC. Together with reference TRBV19 and TRBJ2-7, the CDR3 gives the full variable domain: DGGITQSPKYLFRKEGQNVTLSCEQNLNHDAMYWYRQDPGQGLRLIYYSQIVNDFQKGDIAEGYSVSREKKESFPLTVTSAQKNPTAFYLCASSIVLGQGWEQYFGPGTRLTVT.

The chain uses TRBV6-1 and TRBJ2-3, with 8 positions matching TRBD2. The J segment lost 11 bases and the V segment lost 7 bases, leaving 5 bases of the junction unmatched. The CDR3 spans 11 residues. Germline V CDR1 and CDR2: MNHNS, SASEGT. The DNA for the CDR3 is TGTGCCAGCAATCTAGCGGGTGAGCAGTATTTT. Its protein product is CASNLAGEQYF.

This clone was seen a single time. The gene calls are TRBV10-3 and TRBJ2-6, with 9 positions matching TRBD1. The CDR3 length is 18 residues. V lost 4 bases, J lost 2 bases, and 9 bases stayed unmatched. Looked up from germline, CDR1 is ENHRY and CDR2 is SYGVKD. CDR3 sequence (DNA): TGTGCCATCAGTGCAATAGTCGGGACAGGGACTGGGGCCAACGTCCTGACTTTC. Amino acids: CAISAIVGTGTGANVLTF.

The chain has TRBV5-8 and TRBJ1-2, with TRBD1 matching 7 bases. The germline CDR1 and CDR2 sequences are SGHTS and YDEGEE. The CDR3 spans 13 residues. The V segment lost 6 bases and the J segment 4 bases; nucleotides outside the gene matches: 6. CDR3 sequence: CASNRQGGYGYTF. CDR3 DNA sequence: TGTGCCAGCAACCGACAGGGTGGCTATGGCTACACCTTC.